Presented here are 13 T cell receptor beta chains from one specimen sequenced in a study of blood T cells in healthy people across ages. Primers used in a second PCR of about 6 to 11 cycles were a sample-barcoded 5' primer and a J-beta primer mix. TCRdb re-derived calls from the 5' RACE reads in MiXCR, one entry per CDR3 protein. This sample carries about 1.8 million distinct CDR3 sequences, just under 50% of them seen once, and the ten largest clones take less than 2.5%. Sequencing was done on a sample of blood. All receptors come from a woman aged 40 to 50 in good health.

This clonotype appeared a few times. J is TRBJ1-5 and V is TRBV10-3, with D unresolved. V was trimmed by 3 bases and J by 0 bases, leaving 3 bases between them. Germline V gives CDR1 ENHRY, CDR2 SYGVKD. This CDR3 contains 13 residues. The CDR3 protein is CAISEPSNQPQHF. The DNA of the CDR3 is TGTGCCATCAGTGAACCTAGCAATCAGCCCCAGCATTTT.

The V and J genes are TRBV20-1 and TRBJ1-2, with a possible D match to TRBD1 (5 bases). Germline V gene sequence: CDR1 DFQATT, CDR2 SNEGSKA (reference sequence). The CDR3 totals 14 residues. Deletions cut 1 base from V and 2 bases from J, with 11 bases between. The CDR3 DNA is TGCAGTGCTAGAGGACAGCGTGACAACTATGGCTACACCTTC. It is translated as CSARGQRDNYGYTF.

This clonotype appeared a few times. The chain couples TRBV5-1 to TRBJ2-5; maybe TRBD2 (6 bases). The germline V and J ends were trimmed by 0 bases and 7 bases, with 16 bases remaining between them. The CDR3 totals 15 residues. Germline CDR1 reads SGHRS; CDR2 reads YFSETQ. CDR3 DNA: TGCGCCAGCAGCTTGGACGGCAGGGAGGCGGGGACCCAGTACTTC. Translated, it gives CASSLDGREAGTQYF.

This clonotype showed up just a few times. The chain employs TRBV6-5 and TRBJ2-1; TRBD2 aligns across 10 bases. The CDR3 consists of 16 residues. The J segment lost 6 bases and the V segment lost 0 bases, leaving 5 bases of the junction unmatched. Germline assignment: CDR1 MNHEY and CDR2 SVGAGI. The CDR3 DNA is TGTGCCAGCAGTTACTCGGGAGCGGGGGGGAGCAATGAGCAGTTCTTC. This codes for CASSYSGAGGSNEQFF.

The chain has TRBV9 and TRBJ1-2, with TRBD1 matching 9 bases. Germline V gene sequence: CDR1 SGDLS, CDR2 YYNGEE. The CDR3 totals 16 residues. Trimming cost V 4 bases and J 0 bases; bases outside gene matches: 7. CDR3 nucleotides: TGTGCCAGCAGCTCACGGCGGGACAGGGCTAACTATGGCTACACCTTC. Translation: CASSSRRDRANYGYTF. The variable domain in full, with the rest retrieved from reference TRBV9 and TRBJ1-2, is DSGVTQTPKHLITATGQRVTLRCSPRSGDLSVYWYQQSLDQGLQFLIQYYNGEERAKGNILERFSAQQFPDLHSELNLSSLELGDSALYFCASSSRRDRANYGYTFGSGTRLTVV.

This clonotype was seen only a few times. This chain uses TRBV7-2 with TRBJ2-4, with 8 bases fitting TRBD2. With V trimmed by 4 bases and J by 2 bases, 4 bases remained unmatched. CDR3 length: 15 amino acids. Germline assignment: CDR1 SGHTA and CDR2 FQGNSA. CDR3 region: CASSSRTSPKNIQYF. CDR3 bases: TGTGCCAGCAGCTCAAGGACTAGCCCCAAAAACATTCAGTACTTC. The full variable domain, rest sourced from reference TRBV7-2 and TRBJ2-4, is GAGVSQSPSNKVTEKGKDVELRCDPISGHTALYWYRQSLGQGLEFLIYFQGNSAPDKSGLPSDRFSAERTGGSVSTLTIQRTQQEDSAVYLCASSSRTSPKNIQYFGAGTRLSVL.

The genes are TRBV10-3 and TRBJ2-7; D gene uncertain. The V gene's germline CDR1 is ENHRY and CDR2 SYGVKD. Deletions cut 11 bases from V and 0 bases from J, with 17 bases between. The CDR3 totals 14 residues. The CDR3 DNA follows: TGTGCCCCTCGGCCGGGCGCTGACTCCTACGAGCAGTACTTC. This codes for CAPRPGADSYEQYF.

This clonotype was seen a few times. The chain recombines TRBV7-3 with TRBJ2-1; 8 nucleotides agree with TRBD2. CDR3 length equals 16 residues. V lost 0 bases, J lost 9 bases, and 10 bases stayed unmatched. Germline V gene lookup returns CDR1 SGHTA and CDR2 FQGTGA. For the CDR3, the DNA is TGTGCCAGCAGCTTAACCCCAGCGGGGGTGGGGTCTGAGCAGTTCTTC. This gives the protein CASSLTPAGVGSEQFF. Based on the CDR3 plus reference TRBV7-3 and TRBJ2-1, the full variable domain is GAGVSQTPSNKVTEKGKYVELRCDPISGHTALYWYRQSLGQGPEFLIYFQGTGAADDSGLPNDRFFAVRPEGSVSTLKIQRTERGDSAVYLCASSLTPAGVGSEQFFGPGTRLTVL.

The chain carries TRBV11-2 and TRBJ2-1; D is possibly TRBD1 (8 bases). The CDR3 extends over 15 amino acids. V shed 4 bases and J shed 9 bases, with 19 bases lying between them. Germline V gene sequence: CDR1 SGHAT, CDR2 FQNNGV. The CDR3 sequence: CASSSITGGAGEQFF. The CDR3 coding sequence is TGTGCCAGCAGCTCTATTACAGGGGGGGCTGGTGAGCAGTTCTTC. Full variable domain (missing parts from reference TRBV11-2 and TRBJ2-1): EAGVAQSPRYKIIEKRQSVAFWCNPISGHATLYWYQQILGQGPKLLIQFQNNGVVDDSQLPKDRFSAERLKGVDSTLKIQPAKLEDSAVYLCASSSITGGAGEQFFGPGTRLTVL.

Comments on this clonotype: The germline gene is not matched at one end of the junction; a read error may be the cause. V and J are TRBV4-3 and TRBJ1-4; D gene ambiguous. The CDR3 contains 13 residues. Germline CDR1 reads LGHNA; CDR2 reads YSLEER. CDR3 DNA sequence: TGCGCCAGCAGCCAACGGCGATCAGAAATACTGTTTTTT. This gives the protein CASSQRRSEILFF.

The V gene is TRBV5-1, the J gene TRBJ2-7; D is ambiguous. Germline CDR1 SGHRS, CDR2 YFSETQ. This CDR3 spans 16 amino acids. Trimming stripped 3 bases from V and 6 bases from J, with 22 bases between. The CDR3 sequence is CASSSDRGPRVGEQYF. The CDR3 region has the DNA TGCGCCAGCAGCTCTGACCGTGGGCCTAGGGTTGGCGAGCAGTACTTC. The complete variable domain, with remaining parts taken from reference TRBV5-1 and TRBJ2-7, reads KAGVTQTPRYLIKTRGQQVTLSCSPISGHRSVSWYQQTPGQGLQFLFEYFSETQRNKGNFPGRFSGRQFSNSRSEMNVSTLELGDSALYLCASSSDRGPRVGEQYFGPGTRLTVT.

The genes are TRBV7-3 and TRBJ2-3; the D gene is possibly TRBD2 (6 bases). Per the germline V gene, CDR1 is SGHTA and CDR2 is FQGTGA. The CDR3 has 17 residues. Deletions cut 1 base from V and 1 base from J, with 15 bases between. The CDR3 coding sequence is TGTGCCAGCAGCTTAATCGGGGGTGGCGGGGGCACAGATACGCAGTATTTT. This translates into CASSLIGGGGGTDTQYF.

The V call is TRBV18, the J call TRBJ1-2; the D is unclear. Germline-derived CDR1 and CDR2 are KGHSH and LQKENI. This CDR3 contains 13 residues. V shed 2 bases and J shed 7 bases, with 11 bases lying between them. The CDR3 sequence is CASSPDPRSGYTF. In DNA form, the CDR3 reads TGTGCCAGCTCACCAGACCCCAGGAGTGGCTACACCTTC.